This record looks at one T cell receptor beta chain sequence and its context. As yet, its antigen is unknown. The assay was immunoSEQ multiplex PCR, and TCRdb's table has in-frame clones only and misses some. The data hold about 47,000 clones, with 92% observed a single time. The data were taken from a study of T cells after posttransplantation cyclophosphamide. Study outcomes and limitations: Later post-transplant blood repertoires were often dominated by donor CD8+ memory clones.

Germline V lookup: CDR1 LNHDA, CDR2 SQIVND (reference sequence). The CDR3 contains 15 residues. V trimming: 3 bases; J trimming: 2 bases; junction bases outside the gene matches: 5. J is TRBJ2-3 and V is TRBV19; 7 positions match TRBD2. This receptor was obtained from a woman aged 45-65 years in good health and a related stem cell transplant donor. Sample: PBMCs. CDR3 amino acids: CASSISSGNTDTQYF. The CDR3 nucleotides read TGTGCCAGTAGTATCTCTAGCGGAAACACAGATACGCAGTATTTT.